This T cell receptor beta chain was observed in a study of siplizumab effects on memory and regulatory T cells. Remarks on this clone: What it recognizes is unknown.

Per germline, CDR1 GTSNPN and CDR2 SVGIG (reference sequence). Trimming removed 1 base from V and 7 bases from J, with 16 bases in between. CDR3 length: 15 amino acids. Study-wide points: Naive T cells were seemingly more diverse than memory cells, and major contributions to the alloresponse seemed to be made by them. No more than a minor fraction of alloreactive clones could be traced back to unstimulated subsets. The study found that siplizumab significantly reduced alloreactive sequences traceable to unstimulated CD4+ memory cells.

For every sample, around 9.6 x 10^4 TCR templates were assayed. Assay used: immunoSEQ multiplex PCR; TCRdb lists only in-frame clones, some missing. This sample carries approximately 40,000 clones, 70% to 90% of them seen once, and the ten largest clones take 0.25%. The chain employs TRBV30 and TRBJ1-4; possibly TRBD1 for D (5 bases). The receptor comes from a human donor in good health. Sequenced sample: naive CD4+ T cells sorted from blood. The CDR3 spells CAWSAGHPRSEKLFF. The CDR3 region has the DNA TGTGCCTGGAGTGCGGGGCACCCAAGGAGTGAAAAACTGTTTTTT.